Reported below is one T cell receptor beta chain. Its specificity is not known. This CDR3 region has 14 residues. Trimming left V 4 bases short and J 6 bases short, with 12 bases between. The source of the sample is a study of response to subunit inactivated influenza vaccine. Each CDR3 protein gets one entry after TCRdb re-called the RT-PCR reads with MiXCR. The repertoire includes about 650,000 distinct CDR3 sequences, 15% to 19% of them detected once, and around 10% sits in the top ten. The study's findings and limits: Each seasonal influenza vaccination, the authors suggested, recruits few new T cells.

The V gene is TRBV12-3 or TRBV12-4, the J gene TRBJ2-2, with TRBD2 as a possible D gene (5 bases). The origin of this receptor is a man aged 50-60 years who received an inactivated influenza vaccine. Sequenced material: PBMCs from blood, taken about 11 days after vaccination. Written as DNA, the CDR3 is TGTGCCAGCAGTTCCCACGGGGTATCCGGGGAGCTGTTTTTT. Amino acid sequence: CASSSHGVSGELFF.